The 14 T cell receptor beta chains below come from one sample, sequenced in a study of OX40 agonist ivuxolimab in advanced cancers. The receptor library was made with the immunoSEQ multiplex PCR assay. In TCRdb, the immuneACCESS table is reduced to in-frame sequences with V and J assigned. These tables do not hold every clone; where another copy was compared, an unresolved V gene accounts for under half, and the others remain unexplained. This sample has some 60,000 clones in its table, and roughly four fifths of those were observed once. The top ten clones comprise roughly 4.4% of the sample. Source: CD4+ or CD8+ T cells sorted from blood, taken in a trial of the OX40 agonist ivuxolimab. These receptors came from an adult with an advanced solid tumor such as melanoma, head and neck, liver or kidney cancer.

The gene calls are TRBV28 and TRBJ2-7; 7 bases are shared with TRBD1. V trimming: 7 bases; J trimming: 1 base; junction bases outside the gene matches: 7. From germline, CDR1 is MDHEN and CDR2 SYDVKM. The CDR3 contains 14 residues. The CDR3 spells CASTQDRTSYEQYF. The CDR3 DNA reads TGTGCCAGCACACAGGACAGGACATCCTACGAGCAGTACTTC.

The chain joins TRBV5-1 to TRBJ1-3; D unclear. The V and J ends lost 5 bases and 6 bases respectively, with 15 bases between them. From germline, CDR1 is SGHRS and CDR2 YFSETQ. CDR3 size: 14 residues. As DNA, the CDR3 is TGCGCCAGCAGGGAGGGATTTCTAGAAAACACCATATATTTT. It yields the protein CASREGFLENTIYF.

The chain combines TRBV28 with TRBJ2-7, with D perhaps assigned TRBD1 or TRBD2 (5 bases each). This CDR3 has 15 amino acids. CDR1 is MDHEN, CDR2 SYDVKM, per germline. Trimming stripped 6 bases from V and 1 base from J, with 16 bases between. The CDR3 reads CASRGTGTGSYEQYF. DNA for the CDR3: TGTGCCAGCAGGGGGACCGGGACGGGGTCCTACGAGCAGTACTTC.

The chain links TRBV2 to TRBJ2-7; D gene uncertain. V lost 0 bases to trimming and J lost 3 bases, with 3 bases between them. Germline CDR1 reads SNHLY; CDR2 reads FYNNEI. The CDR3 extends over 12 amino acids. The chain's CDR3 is CASSEALYEQYF. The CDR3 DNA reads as TGTGCCAGCAGTGAAGCCCTCTACGAGCAGTACTTC.

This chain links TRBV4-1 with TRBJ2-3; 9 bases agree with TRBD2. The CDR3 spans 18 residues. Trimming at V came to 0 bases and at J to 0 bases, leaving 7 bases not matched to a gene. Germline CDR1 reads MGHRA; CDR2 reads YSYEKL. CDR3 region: CASSQERRAGGSTDTQYF. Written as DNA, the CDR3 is TGCGCCAGCAGCCAAGAGCGGCGGGCGGGGGGGAGCACAGATACGCAGTATTTT.

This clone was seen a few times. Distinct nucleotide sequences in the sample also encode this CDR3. CDR3 region: CASSVAGGEAFF. CDR3 bases: TGTGCCAGCAGCGTCGCGGGGGGTGAAGCTTTCTTT. The genes are TRBV9 and TRBJ1-1; D might be TRBD1 (5 bases). Trimming removed 2 bases from V and 7 bases from J, with 9 bases in between. The CDR3 covers 12 residues. Per germline, CDR1 SGDLS and CDR2 YYNGEE.

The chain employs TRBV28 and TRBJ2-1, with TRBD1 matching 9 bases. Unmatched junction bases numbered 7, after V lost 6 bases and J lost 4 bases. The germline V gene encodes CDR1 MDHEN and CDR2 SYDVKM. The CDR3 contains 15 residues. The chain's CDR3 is CASSPPGQGYNEQFF. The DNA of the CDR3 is TGTGCCAGCAGCCCGCCGGGACAGGGATACAATGAGCAGTTCTTC.

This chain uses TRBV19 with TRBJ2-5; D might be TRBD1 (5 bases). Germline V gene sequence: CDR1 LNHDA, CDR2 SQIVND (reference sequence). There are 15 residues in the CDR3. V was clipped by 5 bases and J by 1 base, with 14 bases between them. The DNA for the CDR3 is TGTGCCAGTAGTCCGACAGTTCAGGCCCAAGAGACCCAGTACTTC. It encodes CASSPTVQAQETQYF.

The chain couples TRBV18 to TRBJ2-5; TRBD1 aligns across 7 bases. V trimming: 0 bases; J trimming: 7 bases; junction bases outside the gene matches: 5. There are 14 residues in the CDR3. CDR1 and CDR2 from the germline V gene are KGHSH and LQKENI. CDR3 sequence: CASSPPGQPSTQYF. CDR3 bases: TGTGCCAGCTCACCACCGGGACAGCCTTCGACCCAGTACTTC.

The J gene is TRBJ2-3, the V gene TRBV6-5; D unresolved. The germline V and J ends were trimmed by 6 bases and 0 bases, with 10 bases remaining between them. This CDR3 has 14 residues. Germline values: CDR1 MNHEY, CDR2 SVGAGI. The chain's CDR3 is CASRVTLSTDTQYF. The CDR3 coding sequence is TGTGCCAGCAGGGTTACCCTTAGCACAGATACGCAGTATTTT.

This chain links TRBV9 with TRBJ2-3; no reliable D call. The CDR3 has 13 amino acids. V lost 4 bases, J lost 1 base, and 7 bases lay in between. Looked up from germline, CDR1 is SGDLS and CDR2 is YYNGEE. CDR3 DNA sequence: TGTGCCAGCAGCATAGACCGCACAGATACGCAGTATTTT. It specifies CASSIDRTDTQYF.

Here the CDR3 reads CASSPQGTNTGELFF. The CDR3 DNA reads TGTGCCAGCAGCCCACAGGGAACGAACACCGGGGAGCTGTTTTTT. V and J are TRBV28 and TRBJ2-2; the D gene is possibly TRBD1 (6 bases). The CDR3 runs to 15 residues. V was shortened by 6 bases and J by 0 bases, with 11 bases between the two germline ends. Germline V gene lookup returns CDR1 MDHEN and CDR2 SYDVKM.

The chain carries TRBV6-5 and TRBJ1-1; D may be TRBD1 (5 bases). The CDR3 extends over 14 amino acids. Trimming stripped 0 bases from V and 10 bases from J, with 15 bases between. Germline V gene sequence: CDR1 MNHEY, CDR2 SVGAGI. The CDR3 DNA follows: TGTGCCAGCAGTTACTCTGGGGCGGAGGGCGTAGCTTTCTTT. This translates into CASSYSGAEGVAFF.

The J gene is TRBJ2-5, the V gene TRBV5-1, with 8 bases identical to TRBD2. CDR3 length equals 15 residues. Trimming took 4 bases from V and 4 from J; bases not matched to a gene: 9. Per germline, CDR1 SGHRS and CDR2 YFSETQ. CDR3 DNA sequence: TGCGCCAGCAGCCCGGGAGTCCTAGCGGGAGAGACCCAGTACTTC. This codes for CASSPGVLAGETQYF.